One sample yielded the 21 T cell receptor beta chains listed below, sequenced in a study of T-cell memory formation after mild COVID-19 (dated by TCRdb to about 2021). The library was produced with 5' RACE. Sequenced using an Illumina NovaSeq 6000. TCRdb applied fastp at Q25 and MiXCR to the public reads, then kept only in-frame beta chains. Rows are combined by CDR3 protein, so each entry shows the most common genes and DNA. The sample contains roughly 500,000 distinct CDR3 sequences, about 20% of them found a single time. Around 13% of the sample lies in the top ten. The specimen was PBMCs or a T cell subset sorted from them (not recorded which). The receptors here all came from an adult woman who had mild COVID-19 (a few samples of this study predate the infection). The sample titles of this study are shuffled in the database, so cell type and time point are left out; the donor was told from shared clones.

The V gene is TRBV19, the J gene TRBJ2-5; D not resolved. The CDR3 has 15 residues. Germline V lookup: CDR1 LNHDA, CDR2 SQIVND (reference sequence). V lost 4 bases to trimming and J lost 4 bases, with 16 bases between them. CDR3 sequence: CASSTGRTDLETQYF. For the CDR3, the DNA is TGTGCCAGTAGTACCGGAAGGACGGATTTAGAGACCCAGTACTTC.

This clonotype was counted many times. The CDR3 is CASSLGTGNSPLHF. The DNA for the CDR3 is TGTGCCAGCAGCCTCGGGACAGGGAACTCACCCCTCCACTTT. The chain employs TRBV12-3 or TRBV12-4 and TRBJ1-6; 9 bases map to TRBD1. V lost 6 bases, J lost 10 bases, and 7 bases stayed unmatched. The CDR3 spans 14 residues.

This sequence joins TRBV6-5 and TRBJ1-2; 7 bases agree with TRBD1. J was trimmed by 6 bases and V by 6 bases; bases with no gene match: 13. Germline-derived CDR1 and CDR2 are MNHEY and SVGAGI. The CDR3 is 15 amino acids. The CDR3 DNA reads as TGTGCCAGCAGGACTCCAGGGGGACGTACTAATGGCTACACCTTC. The encoded protein is CASRTPGGRTNGYTF.

This chain connects TRBV11-2 to TRBJ2-1; D may correspond to TRBD1 or TRBD2 (5 bases each). The V and J ends lost 5 bases and 6 bases respectively, with 23 bases between them. The germline CDR1 and CDR2 sequences are SGHAT and FQNNGV. The length of the CDR3 is 17 residues. The CDR3 reads CASSPWPGTPTGNEQFF. The DNA for the CDR3 is TGTGCCAGCAGCCCGTGGCCCGGGACCCCCACCGGCAATGAGCAGTTCTTC.

The chain employs TRBV15 and TRBJ2-1; maybe TRBD1 (5 bases). Trimming left V 3 bases short and J 1 base short, with 7 bases between. Germline V gene lookup returns CDR1 LNHNV and CDR2 YYDKDF (reference sequence). This CDR3 contains 14 residues. Here the CDR3 DNA reads TGTGCCACCAGCAGGGACATTTCCTACAATGAGCAGTTCTTC. It translates to CATSRDISYNEQFF.

This chain connects TRBV29-1 to TRBJ1-2; D is perhaps TRBD1 (5 bases). The CDR3 runs 13 residues. V was clipped by 8 bases and J by 6 bases, with 19 bases between them. Germline lookup yields CDR1 SQVTM and CDR2 ANQGSEA. The CDR3 spells CSTPERGGDGYTF. CDR3 in DNA: TGCAGCACCCCTGAACGGGGGGGGGATGGCTACACCTTC.

In its sample, this clonotype was seen once. The chain carries TRBV11-2 and TRBJ2-3, with 8 bases fitting TRBD2. The V gene's germline CDR1 is SGHAT and CDR2 FQNNGV. The CDR3 extends over 16 amino acids. Trimming removed 1 base from V and 2 bases from J; junction bases left unmatched: 5. CDR3 region: CASSLGYGGVTDTQYF. CDR3 DNA sequence: TGTGCCAGCAGCTTAGGGTACGGGGGGGTCACAGATACGCAGTATTTT.

This clonotype was found many times. The chain employs TRBV25-1 and TRBJ1-3; TRBD1 agrees at 8 bases. The CDR3 spans 17 residues. The germline V gene has CDR1 MGHDK and CDR2 SYGVNS. With V trimmed by 3 bases and J by 0 bases, 7 bases remained unmatched. The CDR3 coding sequence is TGTGCCAGCAGTGAGCCGGGACAGGAGTACTCTGGAAACACCATATATTTT. It encodes CASSEPGQEYSGNTIYF.

In its sample, this clonotype was seen a few times. V and J are TRBV2 and TRBJ2-3; D uncertain. CDR1 and CDR2 from the germline V gene are SNHLY and FYNNEI. V was cut by 5 bases and J by 0 bases, with 12 bases left in between. The CDR3 runs to 15 residues. The CDR3 spells CASSPRGVSTDTQYF. In DNA, the CDR3 is TGTGCCAGCAGTCCCCGCGGAGTGAGCACAGATACGCAGTATTTT.

This chain connects TRBV6-1 to TRBJ2-7; the D gene could be TRBD1 or TRBD2 (5 bases each). Germline V CDR1 and CDR2: MNHNS, SASEGT. This CDR3 is built from 14 residues. With 9 bases removed from V and 5 bases from J, the gap between germline ends came to 20 bases. The CDR3 DNA reads as TGTGCCAGTAGCAACTGGGACCGAGGGGACGAGCAGTACTTC. It is translated as CASSNWDRGDEQYF.

This clonotype was recorded a few times. The chain joins TRBV7-9 to TRBJ2-7; D remains ambiguous. CDR1 is SEHNR and CDR2 is FQNEAQ in the germline V gene (reference sequence). Trimming stripped 7 bases from V and 6 bases from J, with 19 bases between. The CDR3 is made up of 14 amino acids. This chain's CDR3 is CASTPKETRPEQYF. The CDR3 DNA reads as TGTGCCAGCACTCCCAAGGAGACTCGCCCCGAGCAGTACTTC.

V gene TRBV4-1 combines with J gene TRBJ1-4, with D tentatively TRBD1 (5 bases). From germline, CDR1 is MGHRA and CDR2 YSYEKL. The CDR3 spans 15 residues. Trimming pared 4 bases from V and 8 bases from J, leaving 17 bases between. The CDR3: CASSPLGEGGEKLFF. CDR3 nucleotide sequence: TGCGCCAGCAGCCCCCTGGGGGAGGGAGGGGAAAAACTGTTTTTT.

There are a few counts of this clonotype. The chain has TRBV7-9 and TRBJ1-4; D is ambiguous. Germline lookup yields CDR1 SEHNR and CDR2 FQNEAQ (reference sequence). The CDR3 loop spans 14 amino acids. V was shortened by 5 bases and J by 0 bases, with 7 bases between the two germline ends. The CDR3 region is CASSPGTTNEKLFF. The CDR3 nucleotides are TGTGCCAGCAGCCCCGGGACAACTAATGAAAAACTGTTTTTT. The variable domain in full, completed from reference TRBV7-9 and TRBJ1-4, reads DTGVSQNPRHKITKRGQNVTFRCDPISEHNRLYWYRQTLGQGPEFLTYFQNEAQLEKSRLLSDRFSAERPKGSFSTLEIQRTEQGDSAMYLCASSPGTTNEKLFFGSGTQLSVL.

This clonotype has at least ten counts. The chain employs TRBV29-1 and TRBJ2-3, with 7 positions matching TRBD2. The germline V gene encodes CDR1 SQVTM and CDR2 ANQGSEA. The junction had 11 bases not matched to a gene; V was cut back by 5 bases and J by 6 bases. The CDR3 is made up of 14 amino acids. The CDR3 region is CSVSPSTSSDTQYF. As DNA, the CDR3 is TGCAGCGTTTCCCCATCGACTAGCTCCGATACGCAGTATTTT.

This clonotype has a handful of counts. J is TRBJ2-3 and V is TRBV29-1; either TRBD1 or TRBD2 may supply D (5 bases each). Germline V gives CDR1 SQVTM, CDR2 ANQGSEA. The CDR3 length is 11 residues. V was trimmed by 3 bases and J by 5 bases, leaving 6 bases between them. CDR3 sequence reads: CSVDGGDTQYF. Written as DNA, the CDR3 is TGCAGCGTTGATGGGGGAGATACGCAGTATTTT.

This clonotype was counted only a few times. The CDR3 loop reads CASSLADSYGYTF. For the CDR3, the DNA is TGTGCCAGCAGCTTGGCGGACAGCTATGGCTACACCTTC. The V call is TRBV5-4, the J call TRBJ1-2; a possible D gene is TRBD1 (6 bases). The CDR3 runs to 13 residues. Germline V gene data show CDR1 as SGHNT and CDR2 as YYREEE (reference sequence). V was shortened by 0 bases and J by 4 bases, with 7 bases between the two germline ends.

This clonotype was seen only a few times. The CDR3 sequence is CATSTDGRGIYEQYF. As DNA, the CDR3 is TGTGCCACCAGCACTGATGGGAGAGGAATTTACGAGCAGTACTTC. The rearrangement joins TRBV15 to TRBJ2-7, with a tentative D call TRBD2 (5 bases). This CDR3 has 15 amino acids. V lost 4 bases and J 4 bases, leaving 17 bases between the germline ends. Germline V gene lookup returns CDR1 LNHNV and CDR2 YYDKDF (reference sequence).

This clonotype occurred a few times. The rearrangement uses TRBV5-1 and TRBJ2-7, with TRBD1 identical over 10 bases. The CDR3 sequence is 14 residues long. CDR1 and CDR2 from the germline V gene are SGHRS and YFSETQ. Unmatched junction bases numbered 5, after V lost 3 bases and J lost 5 bases. The CDR3 bases are TGCGCCAGCAGCTACGACAGGGGGCAGGACGAGCAGTACTTC. It encodes CASSYDRGQDEQYF.

The rearrangement joins TRBV2 to TRBJ2-1; either TRBD1 or TRBD2 may fit D (6 bases each). Per the germline V gene, CDR1 is SNHLY and CDR2 is FYNNEI. V was trimmed by 0 bases and J by 0 bases, leaving 24 bases between them. There are 21 residues in the CDR3. The CDR3 here is CASSEAPWGFRGGSSYNEQFF. CDR3 sequence (DNA): TGTGCCAGCAGTGAAGCGCCTTGGGGATTTCGAGGGGGGAGCTCCTACAATGAGCAGTTCTTC. Variable domain in full (rest from reference TRBV2 and TRBJ2-1): EPEVTQTPSHQVTQMGQEVILRCVPISNHLYFYWYRQILGQKVEFLVSFYNNEISEKSEIFDDQFSVERPDGSNFTLKIRSTKLEDSAMYFCASSEAPWGFRGGSSYNEQFFGPGTRLTVL.

This clonotype was found a few times. The chain recombines TRBV12-3 or TRBV12-4 with TRBJ1-3; the D is unclear. This CDR3 region has 16 residues. Trimming removed 7 bases from V and 0 bases from J, with 16 bases in between. This chain's CDR3 is CASKSGSFNSGNTIYF. Written as DNA, the CDR3 is TGTGCCAGCAAATCGGGGAGCTTCAACTCTGGAAACACCATATATTTT.

This sequence joins TRBV5-1 and TRBJ2-1, with 9 bases lining up with TRBD1. V shed 0 bases, J shed 4 bases, and the junction held 5 bases outside the gene matches. The CDR3 is 16 amino acids. The germline V gene encodes CDR1 SGHRS and CDR2 YFSETQ. CDR3 region: CASSLEGQGQYNEQFF. For the CDR3, the DNA is TGCGCCAGCAGCTTGGAGGGACAGGGCCAATACAATGAGCAGTTCTTC. Looking up the rest from reference TRBV5-1 and TRBJ2-1 gives the full variable domain: KAGVTQTPRYLIKTRGQQVTLSCSPISGHRSVSWYQQTPGQGLQFLFEYFSETQRNKGNFPGRFSGRQFSNSRSEMNVSTLELGDSALYLCASSLEGQGQYNEQFFGPGTRLTVL.